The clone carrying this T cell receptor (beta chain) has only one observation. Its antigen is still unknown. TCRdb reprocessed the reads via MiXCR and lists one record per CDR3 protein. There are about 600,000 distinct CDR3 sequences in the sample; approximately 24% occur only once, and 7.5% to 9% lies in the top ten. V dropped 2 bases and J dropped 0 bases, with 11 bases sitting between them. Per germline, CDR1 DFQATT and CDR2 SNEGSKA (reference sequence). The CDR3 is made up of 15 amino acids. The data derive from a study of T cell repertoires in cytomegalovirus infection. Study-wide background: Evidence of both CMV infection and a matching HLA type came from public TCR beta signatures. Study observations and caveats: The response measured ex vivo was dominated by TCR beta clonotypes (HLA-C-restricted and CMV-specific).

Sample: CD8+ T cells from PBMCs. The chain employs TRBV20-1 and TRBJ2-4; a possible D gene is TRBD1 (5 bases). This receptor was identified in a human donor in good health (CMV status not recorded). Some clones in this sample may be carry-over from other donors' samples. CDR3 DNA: TGCAGTGCTAGACCGCGACAGCTAGCCAAAAACATTCAGTACTTC. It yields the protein CSARPRQLAKNIQYF.